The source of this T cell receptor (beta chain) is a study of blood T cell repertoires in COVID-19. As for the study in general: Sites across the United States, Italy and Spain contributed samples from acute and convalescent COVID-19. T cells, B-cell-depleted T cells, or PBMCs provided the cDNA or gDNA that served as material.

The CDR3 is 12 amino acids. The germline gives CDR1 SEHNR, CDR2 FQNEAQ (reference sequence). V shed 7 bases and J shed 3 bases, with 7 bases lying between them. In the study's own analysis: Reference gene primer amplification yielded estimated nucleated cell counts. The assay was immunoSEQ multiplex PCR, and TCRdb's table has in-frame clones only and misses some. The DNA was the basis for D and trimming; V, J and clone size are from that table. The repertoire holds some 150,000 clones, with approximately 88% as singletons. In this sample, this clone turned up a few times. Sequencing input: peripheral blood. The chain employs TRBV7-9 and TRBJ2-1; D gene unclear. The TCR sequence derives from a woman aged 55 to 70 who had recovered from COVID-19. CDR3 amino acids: CASTTGYNEQFF. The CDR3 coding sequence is TGTGCCAGCACTACCGGCTACAATGAGCAGTTCTTC.